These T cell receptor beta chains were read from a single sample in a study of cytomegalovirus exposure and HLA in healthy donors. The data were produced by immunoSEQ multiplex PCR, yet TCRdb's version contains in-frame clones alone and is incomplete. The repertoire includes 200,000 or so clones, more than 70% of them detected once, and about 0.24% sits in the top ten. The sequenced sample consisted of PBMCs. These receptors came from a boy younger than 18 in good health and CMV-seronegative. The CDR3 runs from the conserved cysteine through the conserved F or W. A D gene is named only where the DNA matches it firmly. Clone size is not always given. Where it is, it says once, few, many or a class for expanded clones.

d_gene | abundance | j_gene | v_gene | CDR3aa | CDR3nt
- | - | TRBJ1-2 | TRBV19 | CASSRGWSGKANYGYTF | TGTGCCAGTAGCAGGGGCTGGTCGGGGAAAGCTAACTATGGCTACACCTTC
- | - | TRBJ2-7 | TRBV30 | CAWSVRVSKYF | TGTGCCTGGAGTGTACGAGTTAGCAAATACTTC
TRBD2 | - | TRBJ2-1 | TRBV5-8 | CASSLIGGGYEQFF | TGTGCCAGCAGCTTGATCGGGGGGGGCTATGAGCAGTTCTTC
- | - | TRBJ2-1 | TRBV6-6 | CASNSGNEQFF | TGTGCCAGCAACAGCGGGAATGAGCAGTTCTTC
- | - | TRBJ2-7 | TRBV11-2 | CASSATRVTAYEQYF | TGTGCCAGCAGCGCCACTAGGGTTACCGCCTACGAGCAGTACTTC
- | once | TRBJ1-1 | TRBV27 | CASSLFPTDEAFF | TGTGCCAGCAGTTTATTCCCGACAGATGAAGCTTTCTTT
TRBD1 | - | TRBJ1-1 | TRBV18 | CASSPTGGGTEAFF | TGTGCCAGCTCACCAACAGGGGGGGGCACTGAAGCTTTCTTT
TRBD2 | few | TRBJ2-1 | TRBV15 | CATSRASGGANEQFF | TGTGCCACCAGCAGAGCTAGCGGGGGGGCCAATGAGCAGTTCTTC
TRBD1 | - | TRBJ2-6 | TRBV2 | CASVTGGNSGANVLTF | TGTGCCAGCGTGACAGGGGGTAACTCTGGGGCCAACGTCCTGACTTTC
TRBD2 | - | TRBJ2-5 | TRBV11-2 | CASSPGLEAWETQYF | TGTGCCAGCAGCCCGGGACTAGAAGCCTGGGAGACCCAGTACTTC
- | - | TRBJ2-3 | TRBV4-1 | CASKDTRRADTQYF | TGCGCCAGCAAGGACACCCGGAGGGCAGATACGCAGTATTTT
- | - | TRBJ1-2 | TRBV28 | CASSLWGADGYTF | TGTGCCAGCAGTTTATGGGGGGCTGACGGCTACACCTTC
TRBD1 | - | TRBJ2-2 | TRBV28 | CASRARDRGETGELFF | TGTGCCAGCAGAGCCCGTGACAGGGGAGAGACCGGGGAGCTGTTTTTT
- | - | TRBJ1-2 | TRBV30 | CAWTLGGVGTF | TGTGCCTGGACCCTCGGCGGGGTGGGCACCTTC
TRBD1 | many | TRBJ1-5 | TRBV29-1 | CSVADRGDQPQHF | TGCAGCGTTGCGGACAGGGGTGATCAGCCCCAGCATTTT
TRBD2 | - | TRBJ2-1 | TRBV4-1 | CASSQSGGRNSYNEQFF | TGCGCCAGCAGCCAATCGGGGGGTCGGAACTCCTACAATGAGCAGTTCTTC
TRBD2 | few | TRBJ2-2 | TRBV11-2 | CASSFLAGGPKTGELFF | TGTGCCAGCAGCTTCTTAGCGGGAGGGCCGAAGACCGGGGAGCTGTTTTTT
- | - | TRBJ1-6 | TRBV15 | CATSSFALYNSPLHF | TGTGCCACCAGCAGTTTCGCCCTATATAATTCACCCCTCCACTTT
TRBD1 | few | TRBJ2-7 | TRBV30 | CAWSVRVGDRGVRHEQYF | TGTGCCTGGAGTGTACGGGTTGGGGACAGGGGAGTTAGGCACGAGCAGTACTTC
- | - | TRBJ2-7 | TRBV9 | CASSARDSSYEQYF | TGTGCCAGCAGCGCCCGGGACTCCTCCTACGAGCAGTACTTC
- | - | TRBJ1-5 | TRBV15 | CATSRVGVPSQPQHF | TGTGCCACCAGCAGAGTCGGGGTCCCTAGTCAGCCCCAGCATTTT
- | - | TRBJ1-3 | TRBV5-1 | CASSLDSLSGNTIYF | TGCGCCAGCAGCTTGGACAGCCTCTCTGGAAACACCATATATTTT
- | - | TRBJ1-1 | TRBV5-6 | CASSLAGFNTEAFF | TGTGCCAGCAGCTTAGCGGGTTTTAACACTGAAGCTTTCTTT
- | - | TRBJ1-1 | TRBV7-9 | CASSLQGEAFF | TGTGCCAGCAGCCTACAGGGTGAAGCTTTCTTT
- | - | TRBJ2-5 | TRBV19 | CASSQSSETQYF | TGTGCCAGTAGTCAAAGCTCGGAGACCCAGTACTTC
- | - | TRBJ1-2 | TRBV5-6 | CASTLSGGYGYTF | TGTGCCAGCACCCTCTCAGGTGGCTATGGCTACACCTTC
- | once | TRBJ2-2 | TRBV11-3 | CASSLGQGIAGELFF | TGTGCCAGCAGCTTAGGGCAGGGAATTGCCGGGGAGCTGTTTTTT
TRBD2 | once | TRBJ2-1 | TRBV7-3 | CAHEGGRSLDEQFF | TGTGCCCATGAGGGCGGGAGGAGCCTCGATGAGCAGTTCTTC
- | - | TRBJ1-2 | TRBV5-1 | CASSPPGPVDTF | TGCGCCAGCAGCCCCCCAGGGCCGGTGGACACCTTC
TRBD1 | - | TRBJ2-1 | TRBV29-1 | CSVEGDRDRDYNEQFF | TGCAGCGTTGAAGGTGACCGGGACAGGGACTACAATGAGCAGTTCTTC
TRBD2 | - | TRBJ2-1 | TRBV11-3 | CASSGGGMRDNEQFF | TGTGCCAGCAGCGGGGGGGGGATGCGGGACAATGAGCAGTTCTTC
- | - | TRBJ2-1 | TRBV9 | CASSVDGVSYNEQFF | TGTGCCAGCAGCGTAGACGGGGTGTCCTACAATGAGCAGTTCTTC
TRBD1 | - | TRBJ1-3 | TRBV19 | CASSGQGYGNTIYF | TGTGCCAGTAGTGGACAGGGGTATGGAAACACCATATATTTT
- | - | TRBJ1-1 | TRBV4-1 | CASSQDHDVGLMNTEAFF | TGCGCCAGCAGCCAAGACCACGACGTAGGACTGATGAACACTGAAGCTTTCTTT
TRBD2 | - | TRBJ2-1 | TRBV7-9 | CASTSSGENEQFF | TGTGCCAGCACCTCAAGCGGGGAGAATGAGCAGTTCTTC
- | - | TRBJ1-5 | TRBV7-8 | CASSHQRAGNQPQHF | TGTGCCAGCAGCCACCAGCGGGCCGGGAATCAGCCCCAGCATTTT
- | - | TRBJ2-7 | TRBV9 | CASSVGQVSSYEQYF | TGTGCCAGCAGCGTAGGACAGGTGAGCTCCTACGAGCAGTACTTC